One sample yielded the 21 T cell receptor beta chains listed below, sequenced in a study of beta chain features in type 1 diabetes. Study-wide points: Researchers report that Type 1 diabetes patients had moderately but significantly shorter TCRB CDR3s across all four CD4+ subsets.

The investigators reverse transcribed all of the isolated RNA, so they sequenced expressed TCRB transcripts. This table comes from immunoSEQ multiplex PCR, and its TCRdb copy is limited to in-frame clones, with some not included. Of about 340,000 clones listed, around an eighth are singletons. These TCRs' antigens remain unknown. Source material: naive CD4+ T cells from blood. These receptors came from a woman aged 18 to 35 with type 1 diabetes.

The chain combines TRBV7-9 with TRBJ2-5; the match to TRBD1 covers 8 bases. The CDR3 is made up of 15 amino acids. CDR1 and CDR2 (germline): SEHNR, FQNEAQ (reference sequence). V lost 0 bases and J lost 5; bases outside the gene matches: 5. In DNA, the CDR3 is TGTGCCAGCAGCTTAGCGACAGGGGTTGCGGAGACCCAGTACTTC. Protein: CASSLATGVAETQYF.

This clone was observed a few times. The V gene is TRBV5-1, the J gene TRBJ2-1, with 9 bases that match TRBD1. This CDR3 is 14 amino acids long. The junction had 5 bases not matched to a gene; V was cut back by 4 bases and J by 6 bases. The germline V gene encodes CDR1 SGHRS and CDR2 YFSETQ. The CDR3 DNA reads as TGCGCCAGCAGCCCGGGACAGGGCGTCAATGAGCAGTTCTTC. Encoded protein: CASSPGQGVNEQFF.

This chain connects TRBV9 to TRBJ1-2; 7 bases align to TRBD1. The junction had 11 bases not matched to a gene; V was cut back by 4 bases and J by 8 bases. CDR1 is SGDLS, CDR2 YYNGEE, per germline. This CDR3 has 14 residues. CDR3 coding DNA: TGTGCCAGCAGCCCCCGGACAGGTGGAGGGGGCTACACCTTC. Its protein is CASSPRTGGGGYTF.

The chain links TRBV9 to TRBJ2-5; 8 bases align to TRBD1. With 2 bases clipped from V and 5 bases from J, the junction kept 5 bases outside the gene matches. The CDR3 contains 14 residues. Germline assignment: CDR1 SGDLS and CDR2 YYNGEE. This chain's CDR3 is CASSVDAGGETQYF. The CDR3 bases are TGTGCCAGCAGCGTCGACGCAGGGGGCGAGACCCAGTACTTC. Full variable domain (missing parts from reference TRBV9 and TRBJ2-5): DSGVTQTPKHLITATGQRVTLRCSPRSGDLSVYWYQQSLDQGLQFLIQYYNGEERAKGNILERFSAQQFPDLHSELNLSSLELGDSALYFCASSVDAGGETQYFGPGTRLLVL.

J is TRBJ2-3 and V is TRBV28; weak D call: TRBD2 (5 bases). Germline CDR1 reads MDHEN; CDR2 reads SYDVKM. This CDR3 comprises 14 residues. V was clipped by 3 bases and J by 1 base, with 8 bases between them. CDR3 sequence reads: CASSFYGGTDTQYF. The CDR3 DNA reads TGTGCCAGCAGTTTTTACGGGGGCACAGATACGCAGTATTTT.

V usage is TRBV9 and J usage is TRBJ2-5, with 12 nucleotides matching TRBD1. The CDR3 totals 19 residues. The germline gives CDR1 SGDLS, CDR2 YYNGEE. The junction had 14 bases not matched to a gene; V was cut back by 0 bases and J by 5 bases. CDR3 residues: CASSVEGDRGPPPPETQYF. CDR3 DNA: TGTGCCAGCAGCGTAGAGGGGGACAGGGGGCCTCCCCCACCCGAGACCCAGTACTTC.

This clone occurred a few times. The chain has TRBV2 and TRBJ2-6; 9 bases fit TRBD2. The J segment lost 4 bases and the V segment lost 2 bases, leaving 12 bases of the junction unmatched. CDR3 size: 19 residues. Germline CDR1 reads SNHLY; CDR2 reads FYNNEI. The CDR3 coding sequence is TGTGCCAGCAGTGAACTCGCCCTAGCGGGGAGCTTGGGGGCCAACGTCCTGACTTTC. Translated: CASSELALAGSLGANVLTF.

The gene calls are TRBV5-6 and TRBJ2-1; tentatively, D is TRBD1 (5 bases). This CDR3 spans 16 amino acids. Per the germline V gene, CDR1 is SGHDT and CDR2 is YYEEEE. V shed 1 base and J shed 3 bases, with 14 bases lying between them. The CDR3 sequence is CASSLQGPIYYNEQFF. Written as DNA, the CDR3 is TGTGCCAGCAGCTTGCAGGGCCCGATCTACTACAATGAGCAGTTCTTC. Using reference TRBV5-6 and TRBJ2-1 for the parts outside the CDR3, the full variable domain is DAGVTQSPTHLIKTRGQQVTLRCSPKSGHDTVSWYQQALGQGPQFIFQYYEEEERQRGNFPDRFSGHQFPNYSSELNVNALLLGDSALYLCASSLQGPIYYNEQFFGPGTRLTVL.

This clone was observed a handful of times. The chain joins TRBV6-1 to TRBJ2-1; the D is unclear. Germline V gene sequence: CDR1 MNHNS, CDR2 SASEGT. This CDR3 comprises 16 residues. V dropped 0 bases and J dropped 0 bases, with 9 bases sitting between them. The CDR3 nucleotides are TGTGCCAGCAGTGAAGCGCATCAGCGCTCCTACAATGAGCAGTTCTTC. Its protein product is CASSEAHQRSYNEQFF.

The V call is TRBV18, the J call TRBJ2-1; weak D call: TRBD1 (5 bases). The CDR3 extends over 15 amino acids. Trimming left V 8 bases short and J 6 bases short, with 20 bases between. Looked up from germline, CDR1 is KGHSH and CDR2 is LQKENI. For the CDR3, the DNA is TGTGCCAGCACTCCAGACAGCCACGGCCGCAATGAGCAGTTCTTC. This sequence encodes CASTPDSHGRNEQFF.

This rearrangement joins TRBV5-1 to TRBJ1-1; 7 positions agree with TRBD1. Germline CDR1 SGHRS, CDR2 YFSETQ. The CDR3 sequence is 14 residues long. With 4 bases clipped from V and 4 bases from J, the junction kept 7 bases outside the gene matches. The CDR3 bases are TGCGCCAGCAGCAGCCAGACAGGGAGCACTGAAGCTTTCTTT. Translation: CASSSQTGSTEAFF.

This clone occurred many times. The chain is built from TRBV7-9 and TRBJ2-7, with D perhaps TRBD2 (6 bases). This CDR3 is 14 amino acids long. V lost 5 bases and J lost 3, with 14 bases in between. Germline CDR1 SEHNR, CDR2 FQNEAQ (reference sequence). The chain's CDR3 is CASSPSAGIYEQYF. The CDR3 bases are TGTGCCAGCAGCCCCAGTGCGGGGATCTACGAGCAGTACTTC.

The chain employs TRBV10-3 and TRBJ2-1; 11 nucleotides match TRBD2. Germline V CDR1 and CDR2: ENHRY, SYGVKD. This CDR3 has 16 residues. After removal of 4 bases from V and 9 bases from J, the junction contained 11 bases not matched to a gene. CDR3 in amino acids: CAISGGGTSGTSEQFF. As DNA, the CDR3 is TGTGCCATCAGTGGAGGTGGGACTAGCGGCACAAGTGAGCAGTTCTTC.

The rearrangement joins TRBV5-6 to TRBJ2-1, with D tentatively TRBD1 (6 bases). Germline CDR1 reads SGHDT; CDR2 reads YYEEEE. The CDR3 is 15 residues long. V was shortened by 3 bases and J by 3 bases, with 13 bases between the two germline ends. The CDR3 reads CASSSGQLIYNEQFF. CDR3 nucleotide sequence: TGTGCCAGCAGCTCCGGACAGCTTATCTACAATGAGCAGTTCTTC. Full variable domain (missing parts from reference TRBV5-6 and TRBJ2-1): DAGVTQSPTHLIKTRGQQVTLRCSPKSGHDTVSWYQQALGQGPQFIFQYYEEEERQRGNFPDRFSGHQFPNYSSELNVNALLLGDSALYLCASSSGQLIYNEQFFGPGTRLTVL.

V is TRBV7-9 and J is TRBJ1-2; the match to TRBD1 covers 8 bases. Looked up from germline, CDR1 is SEHNR and CDR2 is FQNEAQ (reference sequence). The CDR3 consists of 15 residues. J was trimmed by 6 bases and V by 5 bases; bases with no gene match: 11. The CDR3: CASSNPGAGGHGYTF. In DNA, the CDR3 is TGTGCCAGCAGCAACCCAGGCGCAGGGGGCCATGGCTACACCTTC.

V usage is TRBV27 and J usage is TRBJ2-1, with D maybe TRBD2 (6 bases). The CDR3 covers 14 residues. The ends were cut back, 8 bases at V and 2 bases at J, with 13 bases in the middle. Per the germline V gene, CDR1 is MNHEY and CDR2 is SMNVEV (reference sequence). The CDR3: CASGAGRTYNEQFF. DNA of the CDR3: TGTGCCAGCGGGGCGGGAAGGACCTACAATGAGCAGTTCTTC.

This clone was seen a handful of times. The rearrangement uses TRBV2 and TRBJ1-5, with no clear D. V lost 10 bases and J 6 bases, leaving 19 bases between the germline ends. The V gene's germline CDR1 is SNHLY and CDR2 FYNNEI. CDR3 length: 14 residues. CDR3 sequence (DNA): TGTGCCACCGCCCAGACAAGTCCCGGTCAGCCCCAGCATTTT. Its protein is CATAQTSPGQPQHF.

The V and J genes are TRBV9 and TRBJ1-5, with D possibly being TRBD1 (6 bases). CDR3 size: 16 residues. The germline V and J ends were trimmed by 4 bases and 3 bases, with 17 bases remaining between them. In germline, CDR1 is SGDLS, CDR2 YYNGEE. The CDR3 sequence: CASSPGAGAPNQPQHF. The CDR3 coding sequence is TGTGCCAGCAGCCCCGGGGCAGGGGCGCCCAATCAGCCCCAGCATTTT.

This clone was seen only a few times. This chain connects TRBV30 to TRBJ1-1; D is unclear. Trimming pared 1 base from V and 0 bases from J, leaving 3 bases between. Germline CDR1 reads GTSNPN; CDR2 reads SVGIG (reference sequence). This CDR3 has 12 amino acids. CDR3 coding DNA: TGTGCCTGGAGTGACATGAACACTGAAGCTTTCTTT. Translated, it gives CAWSDMNTEAFF. The full variable domain, with the rest looked up from reference TRBV30 and TRBJ1-1, is SQTIHQWPATLVQPVGSPLSLECTVEGTSNPNLYWYRQAAGRGLQLLFYSVGIGQISSEVPQNLSASRPQDRQFILSSKKLLLSDSGFYLCAWSDMNTEAFFGQGTRLTVV.

A few counts support this clone. The chain couples TRBV2 to TRBJ2-5, with D hard to call. The V and J ends lost 3 bases and 0 bases respectively, with 5 bases between them. CDR1 SNHLY and CDR2 FYNNEI come from the germline V gene. The CDR3 totals 13 residues. The CDR3 region is CASSEQDQETQYF. The CDR3 DNA is TGTGCCAGCAGTGAGCAGGACCAAGAGACCCAGTACTTC.

Written as DNA, the CDR3 is TGTGCCAGCACCGGCACGCGGAATACTAATGAAAAACTGTTTTTT. This gives the protein CASTGTRNTNEKLFF. This chain uses TRBV7-9 with TRBJ1-4; D ambiguous. The CDR3 is made up of 15 amino acids. Germline lookup yields CDR1 SEHNR and CDR2 FQNEAQ (reference sequence). V was pared by 7 bases and J by 2 bases, with 14 bases between.